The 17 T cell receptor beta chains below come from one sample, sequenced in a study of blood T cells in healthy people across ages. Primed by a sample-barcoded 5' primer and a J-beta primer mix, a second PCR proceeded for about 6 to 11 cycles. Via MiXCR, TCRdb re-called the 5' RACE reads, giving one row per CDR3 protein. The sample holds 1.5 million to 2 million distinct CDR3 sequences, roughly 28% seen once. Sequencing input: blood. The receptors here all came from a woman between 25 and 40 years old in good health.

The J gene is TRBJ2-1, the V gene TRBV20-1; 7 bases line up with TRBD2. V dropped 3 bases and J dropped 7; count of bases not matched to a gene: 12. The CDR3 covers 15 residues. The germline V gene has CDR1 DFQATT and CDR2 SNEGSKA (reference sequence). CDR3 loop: CSASLIPTSINEQFF. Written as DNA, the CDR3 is TGCAGTGCTAGCCTAATACCGACTAGCATTAATGAGCAGTTCTTC.

CDR3 coding DNA: TGCGCCAGCAGTGCAGTCACCAATCAGCCCCAGCATTTT. Its protein product is CASSAVTNQPQHF. The chain carries TRBV10-2 and TRBJ1-5; D ambiguous. V was pared by 4 bases and J by 3 bases, with 7 bases between. In germline, CDR1 is WSHSY, CDR2 SAAADI. The CDR3 sequence is 13 residues long.

In DNA, the CDR3 is TGTGCCAGCAGCTACAGGGAAGGGGCCAAAAACATTCAGTACTTC. Protein sequence: CASSYREGAKNIQYF. This rearrangement joins TRBV12-3 or TRBV12-4 to TRBJ2-4; possibly TRBD1 for D (6 bases). The CDR3 is 15 amino acids. V was trimmed by 6 bases and J by 1 base, leaving 13 bases between them.

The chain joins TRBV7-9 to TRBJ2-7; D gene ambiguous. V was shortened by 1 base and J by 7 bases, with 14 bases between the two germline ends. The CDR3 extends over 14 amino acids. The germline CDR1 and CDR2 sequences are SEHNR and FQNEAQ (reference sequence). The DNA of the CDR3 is TGTGCCAGCAGCTTAGTGGGCCCGTCGTGGGAGCAGTACTTC. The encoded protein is CASSLVGPSWEQYF.

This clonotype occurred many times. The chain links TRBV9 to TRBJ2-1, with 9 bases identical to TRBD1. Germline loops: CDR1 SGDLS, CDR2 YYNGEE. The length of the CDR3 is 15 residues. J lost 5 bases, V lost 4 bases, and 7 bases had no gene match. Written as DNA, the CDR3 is TGTGCCAGCAGCTCATCCGGGACAGGGCACAATGAGCAGTTCTTC. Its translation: CASSSSGTGHNEQFF.

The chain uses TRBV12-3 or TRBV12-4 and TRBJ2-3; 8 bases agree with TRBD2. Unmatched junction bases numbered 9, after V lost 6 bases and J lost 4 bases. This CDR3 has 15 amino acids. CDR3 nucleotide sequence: TGTGCCAGCAGGTCGGGACTAGGGGTTCCAGATACGCAGTATTTT. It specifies CASRSGLGVPDTQYF.

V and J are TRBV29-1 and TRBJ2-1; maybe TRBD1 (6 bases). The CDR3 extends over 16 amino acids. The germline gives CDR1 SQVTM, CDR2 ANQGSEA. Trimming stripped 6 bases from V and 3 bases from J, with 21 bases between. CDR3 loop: CSVARTGTRGYNEQFF. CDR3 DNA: TGCAGCGTCGCCCGTACCGGGACACGGGGCTACAATGAGCAGTTCTTC.

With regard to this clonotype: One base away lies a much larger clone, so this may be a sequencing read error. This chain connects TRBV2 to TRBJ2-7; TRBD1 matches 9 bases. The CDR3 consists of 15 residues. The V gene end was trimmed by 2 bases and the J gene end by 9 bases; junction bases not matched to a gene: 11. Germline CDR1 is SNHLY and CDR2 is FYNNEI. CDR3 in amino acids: CASSEPGTGFNGQYF. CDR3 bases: TGTGCCAGCAGTGAACCCGGGACAGGGTTTAACGGGCAGTACTTC.

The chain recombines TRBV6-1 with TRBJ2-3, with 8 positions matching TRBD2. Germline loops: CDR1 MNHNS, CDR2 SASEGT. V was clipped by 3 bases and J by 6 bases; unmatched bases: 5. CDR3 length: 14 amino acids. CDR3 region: CASSDGTSSDTQYF. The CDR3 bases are TGTGCCAGCAGTGACGGGACTAGTTCGGATACGCAGTATTTT.

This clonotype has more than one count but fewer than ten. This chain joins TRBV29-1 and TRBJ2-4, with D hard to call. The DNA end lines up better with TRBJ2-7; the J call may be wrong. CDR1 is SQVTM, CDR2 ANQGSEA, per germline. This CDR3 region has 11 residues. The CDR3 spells CGGGEVNEQYF. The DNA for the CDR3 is TGCGGCGGCGGCGAAGTGAACGAGCAGTACTTC.

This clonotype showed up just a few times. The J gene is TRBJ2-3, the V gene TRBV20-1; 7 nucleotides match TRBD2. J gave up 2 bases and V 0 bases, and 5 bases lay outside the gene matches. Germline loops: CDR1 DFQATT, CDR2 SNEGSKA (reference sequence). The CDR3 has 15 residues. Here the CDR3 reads CSARDPAGDTDTQYF. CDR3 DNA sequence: TGCAGTGCTAGAGATCCGGCGGGAGACACAGATACGCAGTATTTT.

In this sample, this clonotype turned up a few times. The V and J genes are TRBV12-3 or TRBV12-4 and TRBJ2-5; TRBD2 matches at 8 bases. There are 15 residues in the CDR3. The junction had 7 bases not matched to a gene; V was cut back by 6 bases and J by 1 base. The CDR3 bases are TGTGCCAGCAGAATGGCTAGCGGGTTCCAAGAGACCCAGTACTTC. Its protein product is CASRMASGFQETQYF.

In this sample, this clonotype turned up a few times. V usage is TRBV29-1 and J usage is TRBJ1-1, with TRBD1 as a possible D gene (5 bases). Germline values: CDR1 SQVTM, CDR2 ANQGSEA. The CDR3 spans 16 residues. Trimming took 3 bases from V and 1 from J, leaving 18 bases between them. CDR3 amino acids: CSVDSTGRKQNTEAFF. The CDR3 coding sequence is TGCAGCGTTGACTCCACAGGACGGAAACAGAACACTGAAGCTTTCTTT.

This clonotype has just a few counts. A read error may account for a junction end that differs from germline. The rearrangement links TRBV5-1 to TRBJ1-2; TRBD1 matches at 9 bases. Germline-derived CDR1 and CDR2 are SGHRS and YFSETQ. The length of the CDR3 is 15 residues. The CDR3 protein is CTSSSVGTGHYGYTF. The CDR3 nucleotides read TGCACCAGCAGCTCTGTGGGGACAGGGCACTATGGCTACACCTTC.

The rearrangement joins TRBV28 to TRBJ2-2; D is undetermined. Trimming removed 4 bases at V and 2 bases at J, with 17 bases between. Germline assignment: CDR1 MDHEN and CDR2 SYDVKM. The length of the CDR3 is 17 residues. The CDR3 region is CASSSPEWETNTGELFF. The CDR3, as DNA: TGTGCCAGCAGTTCTCCAGAGTGGGAAACAAACACCGGGGAGCTGTTTTTT.

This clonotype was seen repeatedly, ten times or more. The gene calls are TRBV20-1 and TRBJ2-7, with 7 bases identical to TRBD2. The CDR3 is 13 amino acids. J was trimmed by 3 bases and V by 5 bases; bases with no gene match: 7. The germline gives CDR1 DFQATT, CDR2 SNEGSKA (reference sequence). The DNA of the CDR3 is TGCAGTGCTGTCTCCGGGACTAACTACGAGCAGTACTTC. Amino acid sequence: CSAVSGTNYEQYF.

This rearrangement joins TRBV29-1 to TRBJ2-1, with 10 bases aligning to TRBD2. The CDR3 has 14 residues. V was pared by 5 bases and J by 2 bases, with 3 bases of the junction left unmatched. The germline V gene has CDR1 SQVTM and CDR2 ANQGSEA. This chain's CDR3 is CSVQLAGPYNEQFF. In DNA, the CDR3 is TGCAGCGTTCAACTAGCGGGACCCTACAATGAGCAGTTCTTC.